Listed below are T cell receptor beta chains from one sample, sequenced in a study of post-analysis software for immune sequencing data. A single record per CDR3 protein comes from TCRdb applying MiXCR to the PCR reads. The data hold some 370,000 distinct CDR3 sequences, with about a third observed a single time. Sequencing was done on a sample of blood. These receptor sequences come from a girl aged 10 to 17 with multiple sclerosis. Both conserved end residues are part of each CDR3. The order of the fields is D gene, CDR3 length, clone size, J gene, V gene, CDR3 DNA, CDR3 protein. The D gene is left open where the match is weak. Clone size is given for some rows only: seen once, a few or many times, or a class if the clone is expanded.

- | 14 | - | TRBJ2-7 | TRBV7-9 | TGTGCCAGCAGCAAGGACGACAAACCCTACGAGCAGTACTTC | CASSKDDKPYEQYF
- | 13 | few | TRBJ1-2 | TRBV20-1 | TGCAGTGCTATTTCGACGGGGGGCGATGGCTACACCTTC | CSAISTGGDGYTF
- | 15 | many | TRBJ2-5 | TRBV7-3 | TGTGCCAGCAGCTTAACGCCAGCGCAGGGAGAGACCCAGTACTTC | CASSLTPAQGETQYF
- | 16 | - | TRBJ2-7 | TRBV6-5 | TGTGCCACCCGAGAGGTAAACGGGGGTGGAACCTACGAGCAGTACTTC | CATREVNGGGTYEQYF
TRBD1 | 13 | few | TRBJ2-7 | TRBV6-1 | TGTGCCAGCGGACCGGGACAGGGCCACGAGCAGTACTTC | CASGPGQGHEQYF
- | 17 | few | TRBJ1-2 | TRBV7-2 | TGTGCCAGCAGCTTAGGAGGGACGGCCAGGCGGAGCTATGGCTACACCTTC | CASSLGGTARRSYGYTF
- | 16 | few | TRBJ1-4 | TRBV4-1 | TGCGCCAGCAGCCAATATACGGCAGGCCTAAATGAAAAACTGTTTTTT | CASSQYTAGLNEKLFF
- | 17 | - | TRBJ1-1 | TRBV12-3/TRBV12-4 | TGTGCCAGCAGTTTAGGGGGCGGGGGCGCGGTGAACACTGAAGCTTTCTTT | CASSLGGGGAVNTEAFF
- | 14 | - | TRBJ2-7 | TRBV5-1 | TGCGCCAGCAGCAATGGAGGGAACCACTACGAGCAGTACTTC | CASSNGGNHYEQYF
- | 18 | few | TRBJ1-5 | TRBV6-5 | TGTGCCAGCAGTTACTCGGGTTGGGGGGGCAGGAGCAATCAGCCCCAGCATTTT | CASSYSGWGGRSNQPQHF
- | 14 | - | TRBJ1-1 | TRBV7-9 | TGTGCCAGCAGCTTAATGGGGGCGAACACTGAAGCTTTCTTT | CASSLMGANTEAFF
TRBD1 | 16 | few | TRBJ2-7 | TRBV7-6 | TGTGCCAGCAGCCAACTTTTGGTTCAGGGGGTCTACGAGCAGTACTTC | CASSQLLVQGVYEQYF
- | 15 | - | TRBJ2-1 | TRBV5-1 | TGCGCCAGCAGCTTGAGTCAGGTACAGATCGATGAGCAGTTCTTC | CASSLSQVQIDEQFF
- | 13 | - | TRBJ2-2 | TRBV2 | TGTGCCAGCAAAGAGTGGAACACCGGGGAGCTGTTTTTT | CASKEWNTGELFF
TRBD1 | 15 | few | TRBJ1-2 | TRBV7-3 | TGTGCCAGCAGCCCTACAGGGGGAGCCAACTATGGCTACACCTTC | CASSPTGGANYGYTF
TRBD2 | 15 | - | TRBJ2-7 | TRBV5-1 | TGCGCCAGCAGCTGGGGACTAGCAGGCTCCTACGAGCAGTACTTC | CASSWGLAGSYEQYF
TRBD1 | 15 | once | TRBJ2-2 | TRBV12-3/TRBV12-4 | TGTGCCAGCAGTTCAGTAACAGGGGACACCGGGGAGCTGTTTTTT | CASSSVTGDTGELFF
- | 13 | few | TRBJ2-7 | TRBV20-1 | TGCAGTGCTAGAGCGGCGGGGGCCGTTAAGCAGTACTTC | CSARAAGAVKQYF
TRBD2 | 18 | few | TRBJ2-1 | TRBV7-6 | TGTGCCAGCAGCGGGACTAGCGGGGGCCGGCTCTCCTACAATGAGCAGTTCTTC | CASSGTSGGRLSYNEQFF
- | 11 | - | TRBJ2-5 | TRBV7-6 | TGTGCCAGCAGCCCTCGGCGCACCCAGTACTTC | CASSPRRTQYF